This T cell receptor beta chain was obtained from a study of spatial heterogeneity in lung cancer. In the study overall: In raw reads, more than eight appearances on average were recorded for each unique TCR and UMI combination. Study-wide results and caveats: Ubiquitous expanded tumor TCRs surfaced in blood more at resection than they did at follow-up.

A few counts support this clonotype. What it recognizes is unknown. The CDR3 length is 16 residues. In germline, CDR1 is SGHRS, CDR2 YFSETQ. Trimming at V came to 4 bases and at J to 2 bases, leaving 12 bases not matched to a gene. As for time point: sample taken at primary tumor resection. Unsorted whole RNA from tumor, nontumor lung or frozen PBMC underwent sequencing. There were roughly 72 donors, all of them untreated patients with early-stage non-small cell lung cancer. A distinct unique molecular identifier was carried by each TCR cDNA molecule. Using its own MiXCR run on the 5' RACE reads, TCRdb lists one record per CDR3 protein. The sample lists tens of thousands of distinct CDR3 sequences, less than 15% occurring once.

The J gene is TRBJ2-7, the V gene TRBV5-1; 7 positions agree with TRBD2. The origin of this receptor is a male donor with early-stage non-small cell lung cancer. This material consisted of PBMCs, taken at surgery. The CDR3 loop reads CASSEATSAGTYEQYF. The CDR3 nucleotides are TGCGCCAGCAGCGAGGCAACTAGCGCGGGTACCTACGAGCAGTACTTC.